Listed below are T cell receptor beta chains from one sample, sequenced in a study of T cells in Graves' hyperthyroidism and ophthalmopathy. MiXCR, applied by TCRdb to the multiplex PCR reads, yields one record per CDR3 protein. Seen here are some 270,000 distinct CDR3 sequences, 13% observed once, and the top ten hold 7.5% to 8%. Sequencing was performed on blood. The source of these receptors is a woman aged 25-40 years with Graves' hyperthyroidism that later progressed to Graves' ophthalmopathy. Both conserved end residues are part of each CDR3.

CDR3: CASTEPGVGNIQYF
J: TRBJ2-4
V: TRBV7-9

CDR3: CASSYGVGTGELFF
J: TRBJ2-2
V: TRBV27

CDR3: CASSPPIGEQFF
J: TRBJ2-1
V: TRBV13

CDR3: CASSWTRLEQYF
J: TRBJ2-7
V: TRBV28

CDR3: CASSPGGMETGELFF
J: TRBJ2-2
V: TRBV4-2

CDR3: CASSLSTSGRVRQFF
J: TRBJ2-1
V: TRBV7-2

CDR3: CASLDYRRGEQFF
J: TRBJ2-1
V: TRBV19

CDR3: CASSQDVGFGERTDTQYF
J: TRBJ2-3
V: TRBV4-3

CDR3: CASSATPLAREEETQYF
J: TRBJ2-5
V: TRBV6-2/TRBV6-3

CDR3: CASSGKGYGYTF
J: TRBJ1-2
V: TRBV19

CDR3: CASSSREGKLLAGRNNEQFF
J: TRBJ2-1
V: TRBV7-9

CDR3: CASSPFDESYEQYF
J: TRBJ2-7
V: TRBV5-6

CDR3: CASSLSGYNEQFF
J: TRBJ2-1
V: TRBV28

CDR3: CASSYAAAGVDEQFF
J: TRBJ2-1
V: TRBV6-6

CDR3: CASSFGETNIQYF
J: TRBJ2-4
V: TRBV5-1

CDR3: CASTRRTGELFF
J: TRBJ2-2
V: TRBV6-1

CDR3: CASTPAGVFRGYTF
J: TRBJ1-2
V: TRBV6-1

CDR3: CATSDPGQAGETQYF
J: TRBJ2-5
V: TRBV24-1

CDR3: CASRVRGLGEQYF
J: TRBJ2-7
V: TRBV5-8

CDR3: CASSVTGPGAFF
J: TRBJ1-1
V: TRBV12-3/TRBV12-4

CDR3: CASSLLAYSYEQYF
J: TRBJ2-7
V: TRBV12-3/TRBV12-4

CDR3: CASSLRDYETQYF
J: TRBJ2-5
V: TRBV2

CDR3: CASRTGPSTDTQYF
J: TRBJ2-3
V: TRBV6-1

CDR3: CASSQLQGGETQYF
J: TRBJ2-5
V: TRBV3-1

CDR3: CASSFRDPNQPQHF
J: TRBJ1-5
V: TRBV12-3/TRBV12-4

CDR3: CSARHPGLRGDNEQFF
J: TRBJ2-1
V: TRBV20-1

CDR3: CASSSTGLHSGNTIYF
J: TRBJ1-3
V: TRBV27